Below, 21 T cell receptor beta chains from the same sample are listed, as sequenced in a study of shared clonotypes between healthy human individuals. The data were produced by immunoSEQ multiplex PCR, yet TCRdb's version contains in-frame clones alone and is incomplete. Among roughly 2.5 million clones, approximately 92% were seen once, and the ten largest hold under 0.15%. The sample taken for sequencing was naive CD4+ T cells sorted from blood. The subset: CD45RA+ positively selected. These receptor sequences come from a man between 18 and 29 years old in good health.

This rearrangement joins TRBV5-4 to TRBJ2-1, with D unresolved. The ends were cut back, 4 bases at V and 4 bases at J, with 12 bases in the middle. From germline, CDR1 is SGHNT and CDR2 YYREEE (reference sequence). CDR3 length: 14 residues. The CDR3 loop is CASSPPNEYNEQFF. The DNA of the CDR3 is TGTGCCAGCAGCCCCCCGAACGAATACAATGAGCAGTTCTTC.

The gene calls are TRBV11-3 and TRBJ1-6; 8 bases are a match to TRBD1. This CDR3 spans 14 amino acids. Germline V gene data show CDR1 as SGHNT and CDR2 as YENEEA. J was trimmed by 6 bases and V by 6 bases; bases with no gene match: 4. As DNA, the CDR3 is TGTGCCAGCAGACCCACAGGGGGTAATTCACCCCTCCACTTT. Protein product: CASRPTGGNSPLHF.

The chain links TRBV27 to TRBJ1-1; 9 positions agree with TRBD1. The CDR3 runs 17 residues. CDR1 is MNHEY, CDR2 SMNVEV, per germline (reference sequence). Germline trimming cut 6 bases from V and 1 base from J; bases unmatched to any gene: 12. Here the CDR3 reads CASRTGTGLAGNTEAFF. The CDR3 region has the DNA TGTGCCAGCAGAACCGGGACAGGGTTGGCCGGGAACACTGAAGCTTTCTTT.

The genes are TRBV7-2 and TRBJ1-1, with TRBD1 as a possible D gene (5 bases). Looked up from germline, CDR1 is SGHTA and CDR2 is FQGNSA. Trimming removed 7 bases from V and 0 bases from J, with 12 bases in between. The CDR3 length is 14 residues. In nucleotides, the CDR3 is TGTGCCAGCAAGACTGGACAATTGAACACTGAAGCTTTCTTT. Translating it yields CASKTGQLNTEAFF.

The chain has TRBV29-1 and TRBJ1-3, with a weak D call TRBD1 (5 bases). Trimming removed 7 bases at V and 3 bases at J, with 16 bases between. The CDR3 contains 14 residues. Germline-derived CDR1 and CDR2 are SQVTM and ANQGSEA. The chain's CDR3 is CSARPGGDGNTIYF. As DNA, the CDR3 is TGCAGCGCCCGGCCCGGGGGGGATGGAAACACCATATATTTT.

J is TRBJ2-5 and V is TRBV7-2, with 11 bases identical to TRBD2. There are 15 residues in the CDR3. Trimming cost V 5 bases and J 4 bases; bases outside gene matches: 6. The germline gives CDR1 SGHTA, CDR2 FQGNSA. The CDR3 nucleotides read TGTGCCAGCAGCCGTGTAGCGGGAGGGGGAGAGACCCAGTACTTC. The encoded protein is CASSRVAGGGETQYF.

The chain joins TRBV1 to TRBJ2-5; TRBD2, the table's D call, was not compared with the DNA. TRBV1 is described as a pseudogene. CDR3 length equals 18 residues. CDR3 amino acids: CTSSQGPPCISAGETQYF. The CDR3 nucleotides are TGCACCAGCAGCCAAGGCCCTCCCTGTATTAGCGCGGGGGAGACCCAGTACTTC.

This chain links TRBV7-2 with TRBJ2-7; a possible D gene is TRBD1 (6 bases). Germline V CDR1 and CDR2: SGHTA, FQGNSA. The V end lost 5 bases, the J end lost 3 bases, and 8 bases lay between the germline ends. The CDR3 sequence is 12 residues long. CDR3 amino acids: CASSTGFYEQYF. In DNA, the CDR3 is TGTGCCAGCAGCACAGGGTTCTACGAGCAGTACTTC.

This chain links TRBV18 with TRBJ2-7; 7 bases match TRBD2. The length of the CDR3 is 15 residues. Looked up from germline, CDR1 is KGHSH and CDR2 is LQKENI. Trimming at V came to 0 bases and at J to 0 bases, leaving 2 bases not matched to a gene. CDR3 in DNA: TGTGCCAGCTCACCACCGGCGGGGGACTCCTACGAGCAGTACTTC. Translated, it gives CASSPPAGDSYEQYF.

CDR3 protein: CASSLSRQGAGEQYF. The CDR3 DNA is TGTGCCAGCAGTTTATCGCGACAGGGGGCTGGTGAGCAGTACTTC. This chain joins TRBV27 and TRBJ2-7; 10 nucleotides agree with TRBD1. Germline values: CDR1 MNHEY, CDR2 SMNVEV (reference sequence). V lost 0 bases, J lost 7 bases, and 6 bases stayed unmatched. The CDR3 spans 15 residues.

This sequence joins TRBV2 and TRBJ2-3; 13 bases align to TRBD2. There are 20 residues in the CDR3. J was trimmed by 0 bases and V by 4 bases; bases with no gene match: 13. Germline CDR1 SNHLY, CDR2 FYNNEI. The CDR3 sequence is CASSGPGTSGASSSTDTQYF. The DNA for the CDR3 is TGTGCCAGCAGTGGACCCGGGACTAGCGGGGCCTCTAGTAGCACAGATACGCAGTATTTT.

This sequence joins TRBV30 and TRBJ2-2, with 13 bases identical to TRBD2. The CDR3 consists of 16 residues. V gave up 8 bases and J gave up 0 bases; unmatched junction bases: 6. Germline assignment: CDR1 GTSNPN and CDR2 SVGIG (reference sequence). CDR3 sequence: CAAGLAGRTNTGELFF. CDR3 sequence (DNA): TGTGCCGCGGGACTAGCGGGAAGAACGAACACCGGGGAGCTGTTTTTT.

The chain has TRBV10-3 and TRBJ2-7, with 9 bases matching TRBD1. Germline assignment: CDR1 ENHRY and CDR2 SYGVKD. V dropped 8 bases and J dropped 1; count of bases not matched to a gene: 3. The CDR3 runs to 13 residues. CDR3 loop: CAIQGQGSYEQYF. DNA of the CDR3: TGTGCCATCCAGGGACAGGGATCCTACGAGCAGTACTTC.

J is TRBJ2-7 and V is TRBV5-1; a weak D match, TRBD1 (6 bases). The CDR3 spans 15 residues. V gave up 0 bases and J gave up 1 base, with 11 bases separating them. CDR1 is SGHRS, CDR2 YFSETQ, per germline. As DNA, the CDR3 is TGCGCCAGCAGCTTGGCTCAGGGGAATTCCTACGAGCAGTACTTC. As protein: CASSLAQGNSYEQYF.

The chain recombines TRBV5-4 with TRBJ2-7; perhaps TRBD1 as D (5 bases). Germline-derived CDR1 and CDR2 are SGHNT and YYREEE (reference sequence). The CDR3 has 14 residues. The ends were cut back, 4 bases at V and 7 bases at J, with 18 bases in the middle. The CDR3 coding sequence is TGTGCCAGCAGCCCAGACAGCTTCTCGAGAGAGCAGTACTTC. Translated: CASSPDSFSREQYF.

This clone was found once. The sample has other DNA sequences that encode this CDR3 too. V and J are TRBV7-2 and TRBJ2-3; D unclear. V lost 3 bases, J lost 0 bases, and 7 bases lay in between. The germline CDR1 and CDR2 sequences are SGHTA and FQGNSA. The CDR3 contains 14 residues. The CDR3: CASSFGFSTDTQYF. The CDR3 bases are TGTGCCAGCAGCTTTGGCTTTAGCACAGATACGCAGTATTTT. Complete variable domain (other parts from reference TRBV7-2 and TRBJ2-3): GAGVSQSPSNKVTEKGKDVELRCDPISGHTALYWYRQSLGQGLEFLIYFQGNSAPDKSGLPSDRFSAERTGGSVSTLTIQRTQQEDSAVYLCASSFGFSTDTQYFGPGTRLTVL.

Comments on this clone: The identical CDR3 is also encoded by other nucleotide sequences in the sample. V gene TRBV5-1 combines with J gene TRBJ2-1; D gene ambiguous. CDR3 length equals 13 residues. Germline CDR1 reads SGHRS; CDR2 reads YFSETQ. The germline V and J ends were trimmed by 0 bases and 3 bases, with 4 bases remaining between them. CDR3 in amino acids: CASSLASYNEQFF. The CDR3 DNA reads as TGCGCCAGCAGCTTGGCTAGCTACAATGAGCAGTTCTTC.

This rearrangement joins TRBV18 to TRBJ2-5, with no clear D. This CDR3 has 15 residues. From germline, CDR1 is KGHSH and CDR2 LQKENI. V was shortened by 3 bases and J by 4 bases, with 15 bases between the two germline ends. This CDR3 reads CASSPPGAPRETQYF. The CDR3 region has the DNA TGTGCCAGCTCACCTCCCGGCGCGCCGAGAGAGACCCAGTACTTC.

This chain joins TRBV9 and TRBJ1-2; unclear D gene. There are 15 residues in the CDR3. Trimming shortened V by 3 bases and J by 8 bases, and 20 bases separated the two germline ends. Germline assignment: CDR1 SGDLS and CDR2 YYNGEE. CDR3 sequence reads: CASSGDLVVVEGYTF. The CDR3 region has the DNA TGTGCCAGCAGCGGAGACCTGGTGGTAGTCGAGGGCTACACCTTC.

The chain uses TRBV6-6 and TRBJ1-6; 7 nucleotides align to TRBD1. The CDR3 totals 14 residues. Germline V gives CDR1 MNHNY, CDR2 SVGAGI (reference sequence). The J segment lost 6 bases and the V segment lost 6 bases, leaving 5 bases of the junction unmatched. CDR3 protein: CASSWGQPNSPLHF. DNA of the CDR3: TGTGCCAGCAGCTGGGGACAGCCTAATTCACCCCTCCACTTT.

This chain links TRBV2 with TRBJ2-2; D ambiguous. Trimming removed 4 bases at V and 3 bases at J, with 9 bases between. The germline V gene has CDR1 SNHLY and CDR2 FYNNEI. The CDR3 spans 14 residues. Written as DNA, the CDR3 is TGTGCCAGCAGTGGCGTCGGATACACCGGGGAGCTGTTTTTT. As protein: CASSGVGYTGELFF.